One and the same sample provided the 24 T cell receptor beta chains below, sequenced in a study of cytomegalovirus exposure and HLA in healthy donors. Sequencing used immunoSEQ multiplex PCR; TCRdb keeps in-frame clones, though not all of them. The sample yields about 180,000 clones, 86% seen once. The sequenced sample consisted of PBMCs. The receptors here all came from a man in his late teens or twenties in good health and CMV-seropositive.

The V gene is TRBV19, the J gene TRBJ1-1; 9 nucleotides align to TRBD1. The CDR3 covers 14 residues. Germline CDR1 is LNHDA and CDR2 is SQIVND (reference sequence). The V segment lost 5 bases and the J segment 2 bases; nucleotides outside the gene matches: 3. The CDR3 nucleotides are TGTGCCAGTAGTTTGGGACAGGGAAACACTGAAGCTTTCTTT. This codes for CASSLGQGNTEAFF. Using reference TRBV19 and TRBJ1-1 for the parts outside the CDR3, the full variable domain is DGGITQSPKYLFRKEGQNVTLSCEQNLNHDAMYWYRQDPGQGLRLIYYSQIVNDFQKGDIAEGYSVSREKKESFPLTVTSAQKNPTAFYLCASSLGQGNTEAFFGQGTRLTVV.

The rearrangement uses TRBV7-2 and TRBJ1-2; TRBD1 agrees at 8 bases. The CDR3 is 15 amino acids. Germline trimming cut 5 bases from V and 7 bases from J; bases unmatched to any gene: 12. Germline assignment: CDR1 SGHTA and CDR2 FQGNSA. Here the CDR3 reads CASSLSLQGAAGYTF. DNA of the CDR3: TGTGCCAGCAGCCTCTCCCTTCAGGGGGCGGCTGGCTACACCTTC.

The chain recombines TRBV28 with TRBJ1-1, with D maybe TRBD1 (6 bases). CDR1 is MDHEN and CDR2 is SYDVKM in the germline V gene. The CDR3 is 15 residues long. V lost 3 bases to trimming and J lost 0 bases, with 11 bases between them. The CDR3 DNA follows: TGTGCCAGCAGTTTGCGGGGGCCGGTGAACACTGAAGCTTTCTTT. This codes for CASSLRGPVNTEAFF.

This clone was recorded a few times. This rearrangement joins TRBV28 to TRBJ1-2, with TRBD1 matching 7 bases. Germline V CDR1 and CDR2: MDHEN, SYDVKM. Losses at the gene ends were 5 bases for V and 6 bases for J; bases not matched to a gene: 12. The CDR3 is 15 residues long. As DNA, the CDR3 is TGTGCCAGCAGTCCACTAGACAGGGTTGGAAATGGCTACACCTTC. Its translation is CASSPLDRVGNGYTF.

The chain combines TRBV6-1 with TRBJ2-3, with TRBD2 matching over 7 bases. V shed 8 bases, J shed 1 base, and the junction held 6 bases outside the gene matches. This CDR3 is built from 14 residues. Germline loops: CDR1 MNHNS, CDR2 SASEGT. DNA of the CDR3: TGTGCCAGCTTAGATACTAGCGGCACAGATACGCAGTATTTT. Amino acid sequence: CASLDTSGTDTQYF.

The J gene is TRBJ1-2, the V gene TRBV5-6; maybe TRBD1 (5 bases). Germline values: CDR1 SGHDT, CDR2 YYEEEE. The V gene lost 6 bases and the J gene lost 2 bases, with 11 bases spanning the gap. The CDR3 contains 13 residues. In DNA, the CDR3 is TGTGCCAGCACCGTGGGGGGGAACTATGGCTACACCTTC. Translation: CASTVGGNYGYTF.

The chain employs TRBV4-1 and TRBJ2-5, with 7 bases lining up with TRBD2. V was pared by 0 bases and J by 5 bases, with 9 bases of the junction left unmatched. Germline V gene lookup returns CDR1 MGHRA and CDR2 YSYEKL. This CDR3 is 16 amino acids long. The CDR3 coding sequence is TGCGCCAGCAGCCAAGATCCGGGCGGGGGAAGGGAGACCCAGTACTTC. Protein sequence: CASSQDPGGGRETQYF.

The DNA for the CDR3 is TGTGCCAGCATCAGGCTAGCGGGGAATAATGAGCAGTTCTTC. It codes for CASIRLAGNNEQFF. This chain joins TRBV6-1 and TRBJ2-1; 9 nucleotides match TRBD2. Germline CDR1 is MNHNS and CDR2 is SASEGT. Trimming took 7 bases from V and 7 from J; bases not matched to a gene: 8. The length of the CDR3 is 14 residues.

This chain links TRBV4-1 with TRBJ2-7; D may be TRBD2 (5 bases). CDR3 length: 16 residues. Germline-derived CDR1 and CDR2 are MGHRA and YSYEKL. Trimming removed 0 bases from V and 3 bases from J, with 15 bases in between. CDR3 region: CASSQEGANTLYEQYF. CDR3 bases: TGCGCCAGCAGCCAAGAGGGAGCGAATACCCTCTACGAGCAGTACTTC.

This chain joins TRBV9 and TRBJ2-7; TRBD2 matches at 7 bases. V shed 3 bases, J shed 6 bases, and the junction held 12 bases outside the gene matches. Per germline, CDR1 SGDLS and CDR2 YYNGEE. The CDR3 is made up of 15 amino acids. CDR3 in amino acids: CASSARSGAGAEQYF. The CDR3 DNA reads TGTGCCAGCAGCGCCAGAAGCGGGGCCGGGGCCGAGCAGTACTTC.

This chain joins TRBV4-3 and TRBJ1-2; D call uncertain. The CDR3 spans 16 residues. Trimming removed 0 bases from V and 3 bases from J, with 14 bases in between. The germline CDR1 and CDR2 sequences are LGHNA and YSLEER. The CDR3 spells CASSQDRSPGHYGYTF. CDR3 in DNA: TGCGCCAGCAGCCAAGATCGAAGCCCAGGCCACTATGGCTACACCTTC.

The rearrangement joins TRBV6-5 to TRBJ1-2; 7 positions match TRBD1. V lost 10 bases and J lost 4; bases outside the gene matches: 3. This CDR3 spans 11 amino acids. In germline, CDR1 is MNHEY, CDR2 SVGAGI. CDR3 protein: CATGTVYGYTF. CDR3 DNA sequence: TGTGCCACCGGGACAGTCTATGGCTACACCTTC.

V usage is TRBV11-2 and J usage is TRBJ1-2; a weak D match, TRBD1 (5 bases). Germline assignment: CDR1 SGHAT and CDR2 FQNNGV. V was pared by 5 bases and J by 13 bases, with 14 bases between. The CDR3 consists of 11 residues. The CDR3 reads CASSAGSSGTF. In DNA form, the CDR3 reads TGTGCCAGCAGCGCAGGGTCCTCCGGCACCTTC.

The CDR3 region is CASSLRRGGNNEQFF. DNA for the CDR3: TGTGCCAGCAGCTTAAGGCGGGGGGGAAACAATGAGCAGTTCTTC. The genes are TRBV7-3 and TRBJ2-1, with 9 bases lining up with TRBD2. V lost 1 base to trimming and J lost 5 bases; unmatched junction nucleotides: 3. The length of the CDR3 is 15 residues. CDR1 and CDR2 from the germline V gene are SGHTA and FQGTGA. The variable domain in full, with the rest retrieved from reference TRBV7-3 and TRBJ2-1, is GAGVSQTPSNKVTEKGKYVELRCDPISGHTALYWYRQSLGQGPEFLIYFQGTGAADDSGLPNDRFFAVRPEGSVSTLKIQRTERGDSAVYLCASSLRRGGNNEQFFGPGTRLTVL.

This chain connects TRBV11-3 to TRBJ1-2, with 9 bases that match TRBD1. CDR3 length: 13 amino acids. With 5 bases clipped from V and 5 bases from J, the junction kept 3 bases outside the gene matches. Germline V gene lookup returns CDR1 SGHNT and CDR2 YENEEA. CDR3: CASSDGQGYGYTF. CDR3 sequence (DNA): TGTGCCAGCAGCGACGGACAGGGGTATGGCTACACCTTC.

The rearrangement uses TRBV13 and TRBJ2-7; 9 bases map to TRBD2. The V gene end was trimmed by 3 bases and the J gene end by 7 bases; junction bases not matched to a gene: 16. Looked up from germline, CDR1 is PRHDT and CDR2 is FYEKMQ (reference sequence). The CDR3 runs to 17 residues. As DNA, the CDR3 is TGTGCCAGCAGCTTGTCGCTCTTTAGCGCGGGAGGGAAAGAGCAGTACTTC. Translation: CASSLSLFSAGGKEQYF.

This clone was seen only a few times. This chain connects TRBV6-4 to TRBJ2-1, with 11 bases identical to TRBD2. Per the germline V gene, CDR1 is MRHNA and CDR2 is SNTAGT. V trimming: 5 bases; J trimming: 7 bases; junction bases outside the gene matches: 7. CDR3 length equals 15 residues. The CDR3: CASSSLAGEGNEQFF. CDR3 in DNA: TGTGCCAGCAGTTCACTAGCGGGAGAGGGGAATGAGCAGTTCTTC.

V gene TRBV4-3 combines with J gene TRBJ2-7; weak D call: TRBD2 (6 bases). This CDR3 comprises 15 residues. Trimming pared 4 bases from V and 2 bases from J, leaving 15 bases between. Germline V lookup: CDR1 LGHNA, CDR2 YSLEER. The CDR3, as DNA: TGCGCCAGCAGCCCGGGAGCGCGGGGAGCCTACGAGCAGTACTTC. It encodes CASSPGARGAYEQYF.

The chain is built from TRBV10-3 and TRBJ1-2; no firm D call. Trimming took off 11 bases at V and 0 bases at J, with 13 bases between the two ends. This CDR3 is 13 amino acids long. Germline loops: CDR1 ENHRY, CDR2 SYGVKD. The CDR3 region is CASHEGANYGYTF. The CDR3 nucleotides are TGTGCCTCTCATGAAGGAGCTAACTATGGCTACACCTTC.

Here the CDR3 reads CASSQTHRGNYEQYF. CDR3 DNA: TGTGCCAGCAGCCAGACTCACAGGGGGAACTACGAGCAGTACTTC. The chain is built from TRBV4-2 and TRBJ2-7; 8 nucleotides align to TRBD1. The J segment lost 3 bases and the V segment lost 3 bases, leaving 7 bases of the junction unmatched. The V gene's germline CDR1 is LGHNA and CDR2 YNFKEQ. CDR3 size: 15 residues.

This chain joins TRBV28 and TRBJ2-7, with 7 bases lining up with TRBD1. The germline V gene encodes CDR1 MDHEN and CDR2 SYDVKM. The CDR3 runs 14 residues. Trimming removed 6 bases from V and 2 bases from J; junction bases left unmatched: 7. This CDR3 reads CASSGDRRPYEQYF. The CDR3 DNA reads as TGTGCCAGCAGCGGGGACAGAAGACCCTACGAGCAGTACTTC.

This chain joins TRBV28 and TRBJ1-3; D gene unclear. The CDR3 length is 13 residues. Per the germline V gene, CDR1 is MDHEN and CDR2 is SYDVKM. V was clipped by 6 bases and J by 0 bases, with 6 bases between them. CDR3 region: CASRISSGNTIYF. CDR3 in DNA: TGTGCCAGCAGGATTAGCTCTGGAAACACCATATATTTT.

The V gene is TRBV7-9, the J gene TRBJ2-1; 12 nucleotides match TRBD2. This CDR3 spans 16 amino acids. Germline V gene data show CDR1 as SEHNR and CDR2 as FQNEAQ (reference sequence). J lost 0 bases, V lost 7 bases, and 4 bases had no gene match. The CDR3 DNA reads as TGTGCCAGCATCCTGACTAGCGGGAGCTCCTACAATGAGCAGTTCTTC. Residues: CASILTSGSSYNEQFF.

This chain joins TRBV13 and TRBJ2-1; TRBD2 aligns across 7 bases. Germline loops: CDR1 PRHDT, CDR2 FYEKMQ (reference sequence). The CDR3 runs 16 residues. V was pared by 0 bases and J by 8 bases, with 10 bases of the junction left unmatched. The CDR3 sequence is CASSLGLAGDGDEQFF. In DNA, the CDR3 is TGTGCCAGCAGCTTAGGGCTCGCGGGAGATGGCGATGAGCAGTTCTTC. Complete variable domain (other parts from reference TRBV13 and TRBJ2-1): AAGVIQSPRHLIKEKRETATLKCYPIPRHDTVYWYQQGPGQDPQFLISFYEKMQSDKGSIPDRFSAQQFSDYHSELNMSSLELGDSALYFCASSLGLAGDGDEQFFGPGTRLTVL.